The 26 T cell receptor beta chains presented below share a single source sample, sequenced in a study of cytomegalovirus exposure and HLA in healthy donors. The PCR was carried out with 60 Vbeta primers and 13 Jbeta primers. Only in-frame clones appear in the TCRdb table, and some are missing; sequencing was by immunoSEQ multiplex PCR. The sample includes about 160,000 clones, 80% of them seen just once. The sequenced material came from PBMCs. These TCRs come from a man aged 30 to 39 in good health and CMV-seronegative.

In this sample, this clone turned up a few times. The genes are TRBV19 and TRBJ2-2, with D possibly TRBD2 on 6 matching bases. Germline assignment: CDR1 LNHDA and CDR2 SQIVND (reference sequence). This CDR3 is 15 amino acids long. Trimming left V 6 bases short and J 0 bases short, with 11 bases between. Here the CDR3 DNA reads TGTGCCAGTAGCCGGGAGCTAGCGAACACCGGGGAGCTGTTTTTT. Its translation: CASSRELANTGELFF.

The chain has TRBV30 and TRBJ1-6; 7 positions agree with TRBD1. CDR1 GTSNPN and CDR2 SVGIG come from the germline V gene (reference sequence). The CDR3 is 11 residues long. V dropped 1 base and J dropped 15; count of bases not matched to a gene: 3. CDR3 in DNA: TGTGCCTGGAGTGGCAACAGGGGCCTCCACTTT. Protein: CAWSGNRGLHF.

The CDR3 reads CAIEPGLETNEQFF. For the CDR3, the DNA is TGTGCCATCGAGCCGGGACTAGAGACCAATGAGCAGTTCTTC. The chain carries TRBV5-4 and TRBJ2-1; 8 nucleotides agree with TRBD2. The germline CDR1 and CDR2 sequences are SGHNT and YYREEE (reference sequence). Losses at the gene ends were 9 bases for V and 6 bases for J; bases not matched to a gene: 11. This CDR3 comprises 14 residues.

This chain uses TRBV6-1 with TRBJ2-5; 7 bases are shared with TRBD2. This CDR3 has 15 residues. The ends lost 0 bases at V and 6 bases at J; junction bases unmatched: 7. Germline loops: CDR1 MNHNS, CDR2 SASEGT. The CDR3 region is CASSEAWEGRKTQYF. DNA for the CDR3: TGTGCCAGCAGTGAAGCATGGGAGGGTCGAAAGACCCAGTACTTC.

The chain links TRBV9 to TRBJ1-2; 8 nucleotides line up with TRBD1. CDR3 length: 15 residues. Trimming cost V 3 bases and J 2 bases; bases outside gene matches: 6. Germline-derived CDR1 and CDR2 are SGDLS and YYNGEE. CDR3 nucleotides: TGTGCCAGCAGCGCCCGTGACAGGGGAAACTATGGCTACACCTTC. Translating gives CASSARDRGNYGYTF.

The chain carries TRBV30 and TRBJ2-2; TRBD2 aligns across 9 bases. The CDR3 covers 14 residues. CDR1 and CDR2 from the germline V gene are GTSNPN and SVGIG (reference sequence). V trimming: 6 bases; J trimming: 6 bases; junction bases outside the gene matches: 8. Written as DNA, the CDR3 is TGTGCCTGCGTCCGGGGCGGGGGGGCCGGGGAGCTGTTTTTT. It specifies CACVRGGGAGELFF.

The chain has TRBV6-5 and TRBJ1-5; D is unresolved. The CDR3 covers 16 residues. Germline V gene data show CDR1 as MNHEY and CDR2 as SVGAGI. The V and J ends lost 4 bases and 0 bases respectively, with 13 bases between them. CDR3 bases: TGTGCCAGCAGTTCCCTAGCAACCTATAGCAATCAGCCCCAGCATTTT. Translating it yields CASSSLATYSNQPQHF.

This chain connects TRBV19 to TRBJ2-1; no definite D call. This CDR3 region has 15 residues. From germline, CDR1 is LNHDA and CDR2 SQIVND (reference sequence). Trimming shortened V by 0 bases and J by 8 bases, and 14 bases separated the two germline ends. The CDR3, as DNA: TGTGCCAGTAGTATAGATCTGAGTAGAAGCGATGAGCAGTTCTTC. It encodes CASSIDLSRSDEQFF.

The J gene is TRBJ2-3, the V gene TRBV27; 14 positions agree with TRBD2. V gave up 4 bases and J gave up 4 bases; unmatched junction bases: 4. Germline loops: CDR1 MNHEY, CDR2 SMNVEV (reference sequence). The CDR3 is 16 residues long. The CDR3: CASSSGTSGSADTQYF. The CDR3 nucleotides are TGTGCCAGCAGTTCCGGGACTAGCGGGAGCGCAGATACGCAGTATTTT.

The V call is TRBV6-5, the J call TRBJ2-1, with D possibly TRBD2 on 5 matching bases. Trimming removed 0 bases at V and 2 bases at J, with 5 bases between. The CDR3 has 14 residues. CDR1 and CDR2 (germline): MNHEY, SVGAGI. CDR3 amino acids: CASSYSGAYNEQFF. For the CDR3, the DNA is TGTGCCAGCAGTTACTCCGGGGCCTACAATGAGCAGTTCTTC.

This chain links TRBV30 with TRBJ2-3; D is unclear. Trimming stripped 0 bases from V and 6 bases from J, with 10 bases between. The CDR3 extends over 13 amino acids. Germline lookup yields CDR1 GTSNPN and CDR2 SVGIG (reference sequence). This CDR3 is CAWSVLIEDTQYF. DNA for the CDR3: TGTGCCTGGAGTGTACTTATCGAGGATACGCAGTATTTT.

This chain uses TRBV7-3 with TRBJ1-1; 8 nucleotides agree with TRBD1. The germline CDR1 and CDR2 sequences are SGHTA and FQGTGA. There are 15 residues in the CDR3. The J segment lost 6 bases and the V segment lost 5 bases, leaving 11 bases of the junction unmatched. The CDR3 sequence: CASSPGQGGNAEAFF. The CDR3 nucleotides are TGTGCCAGCAGCCCAGGACAGGGTGGTAACGCTGAAGCTTTCTTT.

The genes are TRBV5-1 and TRBJ2-2; 11 bases agree with TRBD2. The length of the CDR3 is 14 residues. J was trimmed by 5 bases and V by 6 bases; bases with no gene match: 3. Germline V gives CDR1 SGHRS, CDR2 YFSETQ. This chain's CDR3 is CASKGTSGTGELFF. DNA for the CDR3: TGCGCCAGCAAGGGGACTAGCGGAACCGGGGAGCTGTTTTTT. Supplemented by reference TRBV5-1 and TRBJ2-2, the full variable domain reads KAGVTQTPRYLIKTRGQQVTLSCSPISGHRSVSWYQQTPGQGLQFLFEYFSETQRNKGNFPGRFSGRQFSNSRSEMNVSTLELGDSALYLCASKGTSGTGELFFGEGSRLTVL.

This chain uses TRBV27 with TRBJ2-2; TRBD1 might be the D (6 bases). Looked up from germline, CDR1 is MNHEY and CDR2 is SMNVEV (reference sequence). The CDR3 runs 12 residues. V gave up 5 bases and J gave up 8 bases, with 9 bases separating them. The CDR3 region is CASSRTVGELFF. As DNA, the CDR3 is TGTGCCAGCAGTCGGACAGTTGGGGAGCTGTTTTTT.

As concerns this clone: The DNA is omitted, as the CDR3 cannot be located on it reliably, and the CDR3 follows TCRdb's listing. The chain links TRBV9 to TRBJ2-1; the table's TRBD2 call for D was not verified on the DNA. The CDR3 has 24 residues if both end residues are counted. Per the germline V gene, CDR1 is SGDLS and CDR2 is YYNGEE. CDR3: CATSSGTSESLSNNNEQFFKGQFF.

The chain joins TRBV7-2 to TRBJ1-5; a possible D gene is TRBD1 (5 bases). Germline-derived CDR1 and CDR2 are SGHTA and FQGNSA. V was clipped by 4 bases and J by 0 bases, with 10 bases between them. The CDR3 sequence is 15 residues long. CDR3 DNA sequence: TGTGCCAGCAGCTCTTTCGGGGGTAGCAATCAGCCCCAGCATTTT. This translates into CASSSFGGSNQPQHF.

The rearrangement links TRBV7-2 to TRBJ2-3, with 7 bases that match TRBD1. This CDR3 has 16 residues. Germline CDR1 and CDR2: SGHTA and FQGNSA. The junction had 8 bases not matched to a gene; V was cut back by 4 bases and J by 1 base. CDR3 sequence reads: CASSSNDGTGTDTQYF. The CDR3 DNA reads TGTGCCAGCAGCTCTAATGATGGGACAGGCACAGATACGCAGTATTTT.

The chain has TRBV13 and TRBJ2-3; 12 bases map to TRBD2. The germline V gene has CDR1 PRHDT and CDR2 FYEKMQ (reference sequence). CDR3 length equals 16 residues. V dropped 6 bases and J dropped 2; count of bases not matched to a gene: 6. As DNA, the CDR3 is TGTGCCAGCAGTCGACTAGCGGGGGACCTCACAGATACGCAGTATTTT. Its translation is CASSRLAGDLTDTQYF. Drawing the rest from reference TRBV13 and TRBJ2-3, the complete variable domain is AAGVIQSPRHLIKEKRETATLKCYPIPRHDTVYWYQQGPGQDPQFLISFYEKMQSDKGSIPDRFSAQQFSDYHSELNMSSLELGDSALYFCASSRLAGDLTDTQYFGPGTRLTVL.

J is TRBJ2-7 and V is TRBV28; TRBD1 might be the D (6 bases). The ends were cut back, 6 bases at V and 0 bases at J, with 12 bases in the middle. Germline CDR1 MDHEN, CDR2 SYDVKM. CDR3 length: 14 residues. The chain's CDR3 is CASRPGTLSYEQYF. The CDR3, as DNA: TGTGCCAGCAGACCCGGGACACTCTCCTACGAGCAGTACTTC.

The chain uses TRBV9 and TRBJ2-5; D possibly corresponds to TRBD2 (6 bases). CDR3 size: 14 residues. The germline V gene encodes CDR1 SGDLS and CDR2 YYNGEE. V was clipped by 4 bases and J by 2 bases, with 12 bases between them. CDR3: CASSPWGEQETQYF. As DNA, the CDR3 is TGTGCCAGCAGCCCCTGGGGGGAACAAGAGACCCAGTACTTC.

This chain joins TRBV28 and TRBJ2-7; the D gene is possibly TRBD1 (6 bases). V was shortened by 3 bases and J by 3 bases, with 12 bases between the two germline ends. This CDR3 is 14 amino acids long. The germline V gene encodes CDR1 MDHEN and CDR2 SYDVKM. The DNA of the CDR3 is TGTGCCAGCAGTTTTCAGGGGAAGGTCTACGAGCAGTACTTC. It encodes CASSFQGKVYEQYF.

J is TRBJ2-7 and V is TRBV9; no clear D. CDR1 and CDR2 from the germline V gene are SGDLS and YYNGEE. This CDR3 region has 12 residues. The V and J ends lost 0 bases and 9 bases respectively, with 10 bases between them. The DNA for the CDR3 is TGTGCCAGCAGCGTAGACGAAGGAGTGCAGTACTTC. Translated: CASSVDEGVQYF. The entire variable domain, with the rest obtained from reference TRBV9 and TRBJ2-7, is as follows: DSGVTQTPKHLITATGQRVTLRCSPRSGDLSVYWYQQSLDQGLQFLIQYYNGEERAKGNILERFSAQQFPDLHSELNLSSLELGDSALYFCASSVDEGVQYFGPGTRLTVT.

V gene TRBV25-1 combines with J gene TRBJ1-1, with D possibly TRBD1 on 5 matching bases. Trimming removed 7 bases from V and 6 bases from J, with 15 bases in between. Germline V gives CDR1 MGHDK, CDR2 SYGVNS. The CDR3 extends over 13 amino acids. CDR3 DNA sequence: TGTGCCAGCAAGGAGCAGGGTAGGGCTGAAGCTTTCTTT. It translates to CASKEQGRAEAFF.

V and J are TRBV9 and TRBJ2-5; 14 bases match TRBD2. Germline CDR1 reads SGDLS; CDR2 reads YYNGEE. The CDR3 covers 18 residues. With 4 bases clipped from V and 5 bases from J, the junction kept 13 bases outside the gene matches. The CDR3 is CASSKEGTSGGLGETQYF. As DNA, the CDR3 is TGTGCCAGCAGCAAAGAGGGGACTAGCGGGGGATTGGGGGAGACCCAGTACTTC.

V is TRBV11-2 and J is TRBJ2-2; D is ambiguous. The CDR3 length is 15 residues. Germline V lookup: CDR1 SGHAT, CDR2 FQNNGV. Trimming cost V 1 base and J 0 bases, with 6 bases left between them. CDR3 DNA: TGTGCCAGCAGCTTAGGAGGCGCGAACACCGGGGAGCTGTTTTTT. It specifies CASSLGGANTGELFF.

The chain links TRBV9 to TRBJ1-2; TRBD1 matches 7 bases. The germline V gene has CDR1 SGDLS and CDR2 YYNGEE. V was pared by 4 bases and J by 3 bases, with 6 bases of the junction left unmatched. This CDR3 is 14 amino acids long. The CDR3 nucleotides read TGTGCCAGCAGCCTAACAGGGGAGCACTATGGCTACACCTTC. Translation: CASSLTGEHYGYTF. The full variable domain, in which reference TRBV9 and TRBJ1-2 provide the parts outside the CDR3, is DSGVTQTPKHLITATGQRVTLRCSPRSGDLSVYWYQQSLDQGLQFLIQYYNGEERAKGNILERFSAQQFPDLHSELNLSSLELGDSALYFCASSLTGEHYGYTFGSGTRLTVV.